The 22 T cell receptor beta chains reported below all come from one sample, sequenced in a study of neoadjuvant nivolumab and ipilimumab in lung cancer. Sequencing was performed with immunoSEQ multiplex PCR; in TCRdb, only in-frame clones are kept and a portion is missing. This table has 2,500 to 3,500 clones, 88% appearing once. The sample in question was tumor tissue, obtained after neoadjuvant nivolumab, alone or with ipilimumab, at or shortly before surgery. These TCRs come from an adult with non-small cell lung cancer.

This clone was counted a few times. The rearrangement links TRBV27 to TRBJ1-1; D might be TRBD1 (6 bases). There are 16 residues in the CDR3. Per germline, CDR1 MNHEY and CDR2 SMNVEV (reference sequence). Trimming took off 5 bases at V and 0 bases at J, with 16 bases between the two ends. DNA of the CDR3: TGTGCCAGCAGTCCCTACCGACAGGACATGAACACTGAAGCTTTCTTT. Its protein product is CASSPYRQDMNTEAFF.

In DNA form, the CDR3 reads TGTGCCAGCTCACCAGGACAAGAGACCCAGTACTTC. Translation: CASSPGQETQYF. The rearrangement joins TRBV18 to TRBJ2-5; D is uncertain. CDR3 length: 12 amino acids. Trimming took off 2 bases at V and 2 bases at J, with 3 bases between the two ends. Germline loops: CDR1 KGHSH, CDR2 LQKENI.

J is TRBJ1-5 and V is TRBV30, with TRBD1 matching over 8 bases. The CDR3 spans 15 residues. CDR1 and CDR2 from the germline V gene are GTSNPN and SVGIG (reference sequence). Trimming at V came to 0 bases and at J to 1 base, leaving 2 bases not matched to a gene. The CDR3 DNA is TGTGCCTGGAGTGTAGGACAGGGAAGCAATCAGCCCCAGCATTTT. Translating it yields CAWSVGQGSNQPQHF.

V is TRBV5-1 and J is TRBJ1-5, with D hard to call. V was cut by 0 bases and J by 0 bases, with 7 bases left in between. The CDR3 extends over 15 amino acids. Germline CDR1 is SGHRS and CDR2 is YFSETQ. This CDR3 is CASSLEGNSNQPQHF. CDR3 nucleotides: TGCGCCAGCAGCTTGGAAGGAAATAGCAATCAGCCCCAGCATTTT.

CDR3 DNA sequence: TGTGCCAGCTCACCGACAGGGTATGCCGGGGAGCTGTTTTTT. This codes for CASSPTGYAGELFF. The genes are TRBV18 and TRBJ2-2; 7 bases fit TRBD1. CDR1 and CDR2 from the germline V gene are KGHSH and LQKENI. Trimming cost V 3 bases and J 6 bases; bases outside gene matches: 4. The CDR3 consists of 14 residues.

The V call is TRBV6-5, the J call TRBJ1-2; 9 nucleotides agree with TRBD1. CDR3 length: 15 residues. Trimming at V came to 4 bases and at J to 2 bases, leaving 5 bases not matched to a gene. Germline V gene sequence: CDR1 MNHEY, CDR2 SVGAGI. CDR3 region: CASSSFGQGNYGYTF. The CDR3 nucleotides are TGTGCCAGCAGTTCATTTGGACAGGGGAACTATGGCTACACCTTC.

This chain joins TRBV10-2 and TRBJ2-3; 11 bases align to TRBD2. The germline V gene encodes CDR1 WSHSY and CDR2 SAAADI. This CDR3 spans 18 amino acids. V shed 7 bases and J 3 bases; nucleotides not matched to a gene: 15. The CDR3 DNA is TGCGCCAGCATTACTAGCGGGAGTCGTGGAGGAGGGACAGATACGCAGTATTTT. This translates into CASITSGSRGGGTDTQYF.

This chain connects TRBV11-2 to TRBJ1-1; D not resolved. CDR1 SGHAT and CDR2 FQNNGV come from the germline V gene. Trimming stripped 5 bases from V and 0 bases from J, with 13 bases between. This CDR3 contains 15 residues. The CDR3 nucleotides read TGTGCCAGCAGCCCAATTCTAACCCTGAACACTGAAGCTTTCTTT. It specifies CASSPILTLNTEAFF.

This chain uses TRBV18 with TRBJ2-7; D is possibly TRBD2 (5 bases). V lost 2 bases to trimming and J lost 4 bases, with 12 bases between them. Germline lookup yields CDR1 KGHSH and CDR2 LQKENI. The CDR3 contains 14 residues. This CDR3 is CASSPTGEVYEQYF. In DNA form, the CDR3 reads TGTGCCAGCTCACCAACCGGGGAAGTGTACGAGCAGTACTTC.

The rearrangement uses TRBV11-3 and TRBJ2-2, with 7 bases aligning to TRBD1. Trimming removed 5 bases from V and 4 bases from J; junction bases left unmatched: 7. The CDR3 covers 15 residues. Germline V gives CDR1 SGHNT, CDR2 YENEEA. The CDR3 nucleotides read TGTGCCAGCAGCCTGTCAGGGACAGCCACCGGGGAGCTGTTTTTT. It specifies CASSLSGTATGELFF.

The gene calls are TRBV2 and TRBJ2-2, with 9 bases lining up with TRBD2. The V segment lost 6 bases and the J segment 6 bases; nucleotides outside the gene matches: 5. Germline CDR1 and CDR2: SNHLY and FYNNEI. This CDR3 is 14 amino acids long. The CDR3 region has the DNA TGTGCCAGCAGGGCTAGCGGGACCCCCGGGGAGCTGTTTTTT. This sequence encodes CASRASGTPGELFF.

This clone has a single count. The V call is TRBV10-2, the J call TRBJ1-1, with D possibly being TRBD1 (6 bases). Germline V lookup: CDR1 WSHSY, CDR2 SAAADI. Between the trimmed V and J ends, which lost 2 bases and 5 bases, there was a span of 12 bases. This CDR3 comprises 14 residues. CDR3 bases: TGCGCCAGCAGTGAGCCGGGAGGGGGAACTGAAGCTTTCTTT. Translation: CASSEPGGGTEAFF.

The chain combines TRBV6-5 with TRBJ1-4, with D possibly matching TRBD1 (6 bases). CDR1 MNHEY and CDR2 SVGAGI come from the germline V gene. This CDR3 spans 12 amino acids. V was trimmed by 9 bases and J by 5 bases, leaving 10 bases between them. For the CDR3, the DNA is TGTGCCAGTTCAACAGGGAATGAAAAACTGTTTTTT. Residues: CASSTGNEKLFF.

The CDR3 DNA reads as TGTGCCAGTAGTAGGACCCCCCCCGAACCTGAAGCTTTCTTT. It is translated as CASSRTPPEPEAFF. The chain has TRBV19 and TRBJ1-1; D uncertain. Looked up from germline, CDR1 is LNHDA and CDR2 is SQIVND (reference sequence). CDR3 length equals 14 residues. Trimming left V 4 bases short and J 6 bases short, with 15 bases between.

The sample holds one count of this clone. CDR3 loop: CSVEKSGTGTEAFF. The CDR3 DNA is TGCAGCGTTGAAAAGTCCGGGACAGGCACTGAAGCTTTCTTT. The gene calls are TRBV29-1 and TRBJ1-1; 8 positions agree with TRBD1. The ends lost 2 bases at V and 4 bases at J; junction bases unmatched: 6. CDR1 and CDR2 (germline): SQVTM, ANQGSEA. The CDR3 extends over 14 amino acids.

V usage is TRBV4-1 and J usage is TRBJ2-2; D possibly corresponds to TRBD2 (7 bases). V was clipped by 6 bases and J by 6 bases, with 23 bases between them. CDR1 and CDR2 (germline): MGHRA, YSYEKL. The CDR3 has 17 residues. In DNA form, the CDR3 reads TGCGCCAGCAGGAGGGGGGCGGGAGATTCTTTCCCCGGGGAGCTGTTTTTT. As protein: CASRRGAGDSFPGELFF.

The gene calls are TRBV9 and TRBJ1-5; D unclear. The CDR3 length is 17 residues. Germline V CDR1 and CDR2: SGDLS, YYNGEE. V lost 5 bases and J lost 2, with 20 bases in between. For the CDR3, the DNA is TGTGCCAGCAGACCAGAGGAGTGGGCTGGGGGCAATCAGCCCCAGCATTTT. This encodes CASRPEEWAGGNQPQHF.

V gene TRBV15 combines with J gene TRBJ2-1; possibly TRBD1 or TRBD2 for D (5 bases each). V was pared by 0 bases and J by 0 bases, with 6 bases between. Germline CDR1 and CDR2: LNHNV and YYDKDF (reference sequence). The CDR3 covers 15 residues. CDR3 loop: CATSRDGGSYNEQFF. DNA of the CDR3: TGTGCCACCAGCAGAGATGGGGGCTCCTACAATGAGCAGTTCTTC.

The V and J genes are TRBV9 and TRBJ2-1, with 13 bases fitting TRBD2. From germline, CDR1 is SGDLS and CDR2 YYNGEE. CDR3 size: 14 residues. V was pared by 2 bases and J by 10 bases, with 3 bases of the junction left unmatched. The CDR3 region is CASSVPGLAGEQFF. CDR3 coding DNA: TGTGCCAGCAGCGTCCCGGGACTAGCGGGAGAGCAGTTCTTC.

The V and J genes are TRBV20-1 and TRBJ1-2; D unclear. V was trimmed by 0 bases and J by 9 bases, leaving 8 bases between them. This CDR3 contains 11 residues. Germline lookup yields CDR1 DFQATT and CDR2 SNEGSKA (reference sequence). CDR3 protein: CSARDPSRYTF. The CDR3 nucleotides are TGCAGTGCTAGAGATCCGTCCCGCTACACCTTC.

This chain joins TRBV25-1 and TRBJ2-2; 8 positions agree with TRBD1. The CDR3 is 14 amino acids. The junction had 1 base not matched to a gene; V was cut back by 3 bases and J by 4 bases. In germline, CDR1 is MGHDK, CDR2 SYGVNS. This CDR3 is CASSEDRVTGELFF. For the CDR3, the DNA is TGTGCCAGCAGTGAGGACAGGGTCACCGGGGAGCTGTTTTTT.

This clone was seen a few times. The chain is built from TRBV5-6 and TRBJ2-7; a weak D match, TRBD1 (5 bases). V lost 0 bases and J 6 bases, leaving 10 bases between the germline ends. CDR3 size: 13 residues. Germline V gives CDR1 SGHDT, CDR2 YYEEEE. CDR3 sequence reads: CASSLGLGREQYF. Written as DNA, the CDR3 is TGTGCCAGCAGCTTGGGACTGGGGCGCGAGCAGTACTTC.